These T cell receptor beta chains were read from a single sample in a study of T cells after somatic rescue of genetic block. The method was immunoSEQ multiplex PCR; TCRdb's version includes in-frame clones alone and lacks a portion of them. The sample lists some 68,000 clones; approximately 91% were seen once. Input material: peripheral blood mononuclear cells (PBMCs). The source is a man in his thirties or forties. CDR3s include the opening cysteine and the closing phenylalanine or tryptophan. A D gene is named only where the DNA matches it firmly. Clone sizes are given selectively: once, few, many, or a class where the clone is expanded.

V gene: TRBV7-9; clone size: once; D gene: -; J gene: TRBJ1-1; CDR3 protein: CASSLDWDGILMNTEAFF; CDR3 DNA: TGTGCCAGCAGCTTGGATTGGGACGGAATACTCATGAACACTGAAGCTTTCTTT
V gene: TRBV6-1; clone size: once; D gene: TRBD2; J gene: TRBJ2-7; CDR3 protein: CASSVAGGPSYEQYF; CDR3 DNA: TGTGCCAGCAGTGTGGCGGGGGGCCCTTCCTACGAGCAGTACTTC
V gene: TRBV2; clone size: once; D gene: TRBD1; J gene: TRBJ2-7; CDR3 protein: CASSGQGLQGYF; CDR3 DNA: TGTGCCAGCAGTGGACAGGGCCTTCAGGGGTACTTC
V gene: TRBV4-1; clone size: -; D gene: TRBD1; J gene: TRBJ2-3; CDR3 protein: CASSPRQGGADTQYF; CDR3 DNA: TGCGCCAGCAGCCCGCGACAGGGTGGCGCAGATACGCAGTATTTT
V gene: TRBV18; clone size: -; D gene: -; J gene: TRBJ1-1; CDR3 protein: CASSPSRPADTEAFF; CDR3 DNA: TGTGCCAGCTCACCTTCACGGCCAGCGGACACTGAAGCTTTCTTT
V gene: TRBV5-1; clone size: -; D gene: TRBD2; J gene: TRBJ2-1; CDR3 protein: CASRGGGIQPGTSGLGSYNEQFF; CDR3 DNA: TGCGCCAGCCGTGGCGGGGGGATTCAACCCGGGACTAGCGGGTTGGGGAGTTACAATGAGCAGTTCTTC
V gene: TRBV7-6; clone size: -; D gene: -; J gene: TRBJ2-7; CDR3 protein: CASSLGVSGAPSYEQYF; CDR3 DNA: TGTGCCAGCAGCTTAGGAGTATCAGGGGCACCGTCCTACGAGCAGTACTTC
V gene: TRBV7-8; clone size: -; D gene: -; J gene: TRBJ2-3; CDR3 protein: CASSLEGYTDTQYF; CDR3 DNA: TGTGCCAGCAGCTTAGAGGGTTACACAGATACGCAGTATTTT
V gene: TRBV10-3; clone size: few; D gene: -; J gene: TRBJ2-7; CDR3 protein: CAISEVSSYEQYF; CDR3 DNA: TGTGCCATCAGTGAGGTGAGCTCCTACGAGCAGTACTTC
V gene: TRBV2; clone size: -; D gene: -; J gene: TRBJ2-5; CDR3 protein: CASSVLQGGLETQYF; CDR3 DNA: TGTGCCAGCAGTGTTCTACAGGGTGGGTTGGAGACCCAGTACTTC
V gene: TRBV28; clone size: -; D gene: -; J gene: TRBJ2-1; CDR3 protein: CASSSSYRENEQFF; CDR3 DNA: TGTGCCAGCAGTTCATCCTACAGGGAAAATGAGCAGTTCTTC
V gene: TRBV27; clone size: -; D gene: TRBD1; J gene: TRBJ1-1; CDR3 protein: CASSLGSGGSGTEAFF; CDR3 DNA: TGTGCCAGCAGTTTAGGGTCAGGGGGTTCTGGCACTGAAGCTTTCTTT
V gene: TRBV7-9; clone size: -; D gene: TRBD1; J gene: TRBJ1-4; CDR3 protein: CASSRDTGTVLNEKLFF; CDR3 DNA: TGTGCCAGCAGCCGAGATACCGGGACAGTGCTTAATGAAAAACTGTTTTTT
V gene: TRBV28; clone size: -; D gene: -; J gene: TRBJ1-1; CDR3 protein: CASSFSRRVAFF; CDR3 DNA: TGTGCCAGCAGTTTTAGCCGGAGAGTAGCTTTCTTT
V gene: TRBV18; clone size: -; D gene: -; J gene: TRBJ2-3; CDR3 protein: CASSPQGGGTDTQYF; CDR3 DNA: TGTGCCAGCTCACCACAGGGCGGCGGCACAGATACGCAGTATTTT
V gene: TRBV21-1; clone size: -; D gene: -; J gene: TRBJ2-3; CDR3 protein: CASSAQDLRTDTQYF; CDR3 DNA: TGTGCCAGCAGCGCCCAGGACCTCAGGACGGATACGCAGTATTTT
V gene: TRBV7-9; clone size: once; D gene: -; J gene: TRBJ1-4; CDR3 protein: CASSSRVLTNEKLFF; CDR3 DNA: TGTGCCAGCAGCTCGCGGGTTTTAACTAATGAAAAACTGTTTTTT
V gene: TRBV5-1; clone size: few; D gene: -; J gene: TRBJ2-2; CDR3 protein: CASSLFRGASSAGELFF; CDR3 DNA: TGCGCCAGCAGCTTGTTCAGGGGGGCTTCATCGGCCGGGGAGCTGTTTTTT
V gene: TRBV19; clone size: -; D gene: -; J gene: TRBJ2-1; CDR3 protein: CASSPTGKPGNEQFF; CDR3 DNA: TGTGCCAGTAGCCCCACAGGGAAGCCCGGAAATGAGCAGTTCTTC
V gene: TRBV2; clone size: -; D gene: TRBD1; J gene: TRBJ2-5; CDR3 protein: CAGTLQGAKQETQYF; CDR3 DNA: TGTGCCGGAACCCTTCAGGGGGCGAAGCAAGAGACCCAGTACTTC
V gene: TRBV7-9; clone size: -; D gene: TRBD1; J gene: TRBJ1-5; CDR3 protein: CASSAPGGSNQPQHF; CDR3 DNA: TGTGCCAGCAGCGCCCCAGGGGGTAGCAATCAGCCCCAGCATTTT
V gene: TRBV6-6; clone size: -; D gene: -; J gene: TRBJ2-7; CDR3 protein: CASSPSYEQYF; CDR3 DNA: TGTGCCAGCAGTCCCTCCTACGAGCAGTACTTC
V gene: TRBV18; clone size: -; D gene: -; J gene: TRBJ1-3; CDR3 protein: CASSRGPSGPAGNTIYF; CDR3 DNA: TGTGCCAGCTCACGCGGTCCCTCGGGACCGGCTGGAAACACCATATATTTT
V gene: TRBV6-5; clone size: -; D gene: TRBD2; J gene: TRBJ2-5; CDR3 protein: CASSRGVETQYF; CDR3 DNA: TGTGCCAGCAGTCGGGGGGTAGAGACCCAGTACTTC
V gene: TRBV10-3; clone size: few; D gene: -; J gene: TRBJ1-6; CDR3 protein: CAISESGVLNSPLHF; CDR3 DNA: TGTGCCATCAGTGAGTCAGGGGTCCTCAATTCACCCCTCCACTTT
V gene: TRBV11-3; clone size: -; D gene: -; J gene: TRBJ2-2; CDR3 protein: CASSPQGLGTGELFF; CDR3 DNA: TGTGCCAGCAGCCCCCAGGGGCTGGGCACCGGGGAGCTGTTTTTT
V gene: TRBV6-5; clone size: -; D gene: -; J gene: TRBJ2-3; CDR3 protein: CASSYTGNTDTQYF; CDR3 DNA: TGTGCCAGCAGTTACACAGGGAACACAGATACGCAGTATTTT
V gene: TRBV18; clone size: -; D gene: TRBD1; J gene: TRBJ1-1; CDR3 protein: CASSPPQGENTEAFF; CDR3 DNA: TGTGCCAGCTCACCACCGCAGGGGGAGAACACTGAAGCTTTCTTT
V gene: TRBV4-3; clone size: -; D gene: -; J gene: TRBJ2-3; CDR3 protein: CASSQAGADTQYF; CDR3 DNA: TGCGCCAGCAGCCAAGCGGGAGCCGATACGCAGTATTTT
V gene: TRBV6-5; clone size: -; D gene: -; J gene: TRBJ2-7; CDR3 protein: CASSYSLAAYEQYF; CDR3 DNA: TGTGCCAGCAGTTACTCCCTGGCGGCCTACGAGCAGTACTTC
V gene: TRBV4-3; clone size: -; D gene: -; J gene: TRBJ2-7; CDR3 protein: CASSQDRAAAYEQYF; CDR3 DNA: TGCGCCAGCAGCCAAGATAGGGCAGCCGCCTACGAGCAGTACTTC
V gene: TRBV27; clone size: -; D gene: -; J gene: TRBJ2-1; CDR3 protein: CASISWAYNEQFF; CDR3 DNA: TGTGCCAGCATCTCCTGGGCCTACAATGAGCAGTTCTTC
V gene: TRBV27; clone size: -; D gene: -; J gene: TRBJ2-7; CDR3 protein: CASSFGTYGKQYF; CDR3 DNA: TGTGCCAGCAGTTTCGGGACCTATGGCAAGCAGTACTTC
V gene: TRBV2; clone size: -; D gene: -; J gene: TRBJ2-2; CDR3 protein: CASSEETPRTNTGELFF; CDR3 DNA: TGTGCCAGCAGTGAAGAAACTCCCAGGACGAACACCGGGGAGCTGTTTTTT
V gene: TRBV4-1; clone size: few; D gene: -; J gene: TRBJ1-5; CDR3 protein: CASSQEGTKPQHF; CDR3 DNA: TGCGCCAGCAGCCAAGAAGGGACCAAGCCCCAGCATTTT
V gene: TRBV28; clone size: -; D gene: -; J gene: TRBJ2-7; CDR3 protein: CASRQDRSYEQYF; CDR3 DNA: TGTGCCAGCAGACAAGACAGGTCCTACGAGCAGTACTTC
V gene: TRBV7-9; clone size: -; D gene: -; J gene: TRBJ2-4; CDR3 protein: CASSLLPQSDIQYF; CDR3 DNA: TGTGCCAGCAGCTTACTTCCGCAATCGGACATTCAGTACTTC
V gene: TRBV5-4; clone size: -; D gene: TRBD1; J gene: TRBJ2-1; CDR3 protein: CASSLGGREQFF; CDR3 DNA: TGTGCCAGCAGCCTAGGGGGCAGGGAGCAGTTCTTC
V gene: TRBV5-5; clone size: -; D gene: -; J gene: TRBJ1-2; CDR3 protein: CASSLVQGSGYTF; CDR3 DNA: TGTGCCAGCAGCTTGGTTCAGGGGTCTGGCTACACCTTC
V gene: TRBV4-2; clone size: -; D gene: -; J gene: TRBJ1-6; CDR3 protein: CASSQLAERVYNSPLHF; CDR3 DNA: TGTGCCAGCAGCCAATTGGCCGAAAGGGTCTATAATTCACCCCTCCACTTT
V gene: TRBV9; clone size: -; D gene: -; J gene: TRBJ2-1; CDR3 protein: CASSVEARDNEQFF; CDR3 DNA: TGTGCCAGCAGCGTAGAAGCCAGGGACAATGAGCAGTTCTTC
V gene: TRBV9; clone size: -; D gene: TRBD1; J gene: TRBJ1-4; CDR3 protein: CASSVSGGGGNEKLFF; CDR3 DNA: TGTGCCAGCAGCGTCTCAGGGGGCGGAGGTAATGAAAAACTGTTTTTT
V gene: TRBV19; clone size: -; D gene: -; J gene: TRBJ1-4; CDR3 protein: CASTQGWSNEKLFF; CDR3 DNA: TGTGCCAGTACCCAGGGGTGGTCTAATGAAAAACTGTTTTTT
V gene: TRBV2; clone size: -; D gene: -; J gene: TRBJ1-5; CDR3 protein: CASGRGEGQPQHF; CDR3 DNA: TGTGCCAGCGGCAGGGGCGAGGGTCAGCCCCAGCATTTT
V gene: TRBV6-1; clone size: -; D gene: TRBD1; J gene: TRBJ2-5; CDR3 protein: CASRGQGKETQYF; CDR3 DNA: TGTGCCAGCAGAGGACAGGGAAAAGAGACCCAGTACTTC
V gene: TRBV10-2; clone size: -; D gene: -; J gene: TRBJ2-3; CDR3 protein: CASSAQTRGFDTQYF; CDR3 DNA: TGCGCCAGCAGTGCCCAGACGCGGGGTTTCGATACGCAGTATTTT
V gene: TRBV19; clone size: once; D gene: -; J gene: TRBJ1-4; CDR3 protein: CASSIPAGNYEKLFF; CDR3 DNA: TGTGCCAGTAGTATACCGGCAGGGAACTATGAAAAACTGTTTTTT
V gene: TRBV28; clone size: once; D gene: TRBD1; J gene: TRBJ1-2; CDR3 protein: CASTDPGGENYGYTF; CDR3 DNA: TGTGCCAGCACCGACCCAGGGGGCGAGAACTATGGCTACACCTTC
V gene: TRBV9; clone size: -; D gene: -; J gene: TRBJ1-2; CDR3 protein: CASSAVRQSPVYGYTF; CDR3 DNA: TGTGCCAGCAGCGCCGTGCGACAGTCTCCCGTCTATGGCTACACCTTC
V gene: TRBV19; clone size: -; D gene: -; J gene: TRBJ1-5; CDR3 protein: CASSMESGRNQPQHF; CDR3 DNA: TGTGCCAGTAGTATGGAATCGGGACGTAATCAGCCCCAGCATTTT
V gene: TRBV5-1; clone size: -; D gene: TRBD1; J gene: TRBJ1-1; CDR3 protein: CASSPQGVTEAFF; CDR3 DNA: TGCGCCAGCAGCCCGCAGGGGGTCACTGAAGCTTTCTTT
V gene: TRBV5-4; clone size: few; D gene: -; J gene: TRBJ1-2; CDR3 protein: CASSTGMGNRSPGYTF; CDR3 DNA: TGTGCCAGCAGCACGGGGATGGGGAACCGTTCCCCTGGCTACACCTTC
V gene: TRBV7-6; clone size: -; D gene: -; J gene: TRBJ1-4; CDR3 protein: CASSSGQNEKLFF; CDR3 DNA: TGTGCCAGCAGCTCCGGACAGAATGAAAAACTGTTTTTT
V gene: TRBV7-2; clone size: -; D gene: -; J gene: TRBJ2-3; CDR3 protein: CASSSIPGPSSGTQYF; CDR3 DNA: TGTGCCAGCAGCTCGATACCGGGACCGTCAAGTGGTACGCAGTATTTT
V gene: TRBV2; clone size: -; D gene: TRBD1; J gene: TRBJ2-1; CDR3 protein: CAIPRRDRGLCEQFF; CDR3 DNA: TGTGCCATTCCACGCCGGGACAGGGGGCTCTGTGAGCAGTTCTTC
V gene: TRBV28; clone size: -; D gene: -; J gene: TRBJ1-4; CDR3 protein: CASTSTNEKLFF; CDR3 DNA: TGTGCCAGTACATCAACTAATGAAAAACTGTTTTTT
V gene: TRBV7-3; clone size: -; D gene: TRBD2; J gene: TRBJ2-7; CDR3 protein: CASSLTGVAGGFYEQYF; CDR3 DNA: TGTGCCAGCAGCTTAACCGGTGTAGCGGGGGGATTCTACGAGCAGTACTTC
V gene: TRBV7-7; clone size: -; D gene: TRBD1; J gene: TRBJ2-5; CDR3 protein: CASSTRTGRSGETQYF; CDR3 DNA: TGTGCTAGCAGCACCAGGACAGGGAGGAGTGGTGAGACCCAGTACTTC
V gene: TRBV7-8; clone size: -; D gene: -; J gene: TRBJ2-1; CDR3 protein: CASSLLSGGNEQFF; CDR3 DNA: TGTGCCAGCAGCTTATTATCCGGGGGCAATGAGCAGTTCTTC
V gene: TRBV5-8; clone size: -; D gene: -; J gene: TRBJ2-7; CDR3 protein: CASSPFWNSYEQYF; CDR3 DNA: TGTGCCAGCAGCCCGTTTTGGAACTCCTACGAGCAGTACTTC